This T cell receptor beta chain was documented in a study of T cell repertoires in cytomegalovirus infection. The wider study: Matching HLA type and CMV infection were both indicated by public TCR beta signatures. Study-wide results and caveats: Clonotypes of TCR beta that were HLA-C-restricted and CMV-specific dominated the ex vivo response.

Comments on this clonotype: The target antigen is unknown.

MiXCR was run by TCRdb on the reads, yielding one entry per CDR3 protein. Of hundreds of thousands of distinct CDR3 sequences detected, roughly a third appear once; the ten largest clones hold around 15%. This CDR3 has 14 residues. From germline, CDR1 is LGHNA and CDR2 YNFKEQ. V was cut by 0 bases and J by 4 bases, with 9 bases left in between. The chain links TRBV4-2 to TRBJ2-5; D ambiguous. The receptor was derived from a human donor in good health (CMV status not recorded). Some clones in this sample may be carry-over from other donors' samples. Sequencing used cultured CD8+ T cells from PBMCs, obtained from culture after CMV antigen stimulation. The CDR3 reads CASSQETLPETQYF. In nucleotides, the CDR3 is TGTGCCAGCAGCCAAGAAACCCTCCCAGAGACCCAGTACTTC.